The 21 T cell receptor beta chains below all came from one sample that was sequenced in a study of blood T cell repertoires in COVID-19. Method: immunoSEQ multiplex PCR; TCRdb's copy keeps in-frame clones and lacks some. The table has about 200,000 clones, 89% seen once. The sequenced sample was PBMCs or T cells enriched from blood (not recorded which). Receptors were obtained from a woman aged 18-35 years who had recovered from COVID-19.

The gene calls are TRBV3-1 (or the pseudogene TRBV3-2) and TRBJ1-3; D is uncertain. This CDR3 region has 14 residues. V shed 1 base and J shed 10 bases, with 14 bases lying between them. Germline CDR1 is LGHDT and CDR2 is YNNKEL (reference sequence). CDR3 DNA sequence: TGTGCCAGCAGCCAAGTTCCAGATTTAATGACCATATATTTT. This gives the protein CASSQVPDLMTIYF.

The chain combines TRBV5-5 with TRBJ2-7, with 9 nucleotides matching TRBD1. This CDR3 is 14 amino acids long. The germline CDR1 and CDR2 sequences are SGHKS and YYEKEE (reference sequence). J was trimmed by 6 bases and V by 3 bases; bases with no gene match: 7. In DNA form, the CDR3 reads TGTGCCAGCAGCTACGGACAGGGGAGGCGCGAGCAGTACTTC. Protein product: CASSYGQGRREQYF.

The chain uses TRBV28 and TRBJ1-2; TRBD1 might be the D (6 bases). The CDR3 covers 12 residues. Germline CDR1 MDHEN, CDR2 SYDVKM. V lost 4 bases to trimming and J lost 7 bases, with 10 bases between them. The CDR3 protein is CASSSGAPGYTF. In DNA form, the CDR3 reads TGTGCCAGCAGTTCAGGGGCCCCTGGCTACACCTTC.

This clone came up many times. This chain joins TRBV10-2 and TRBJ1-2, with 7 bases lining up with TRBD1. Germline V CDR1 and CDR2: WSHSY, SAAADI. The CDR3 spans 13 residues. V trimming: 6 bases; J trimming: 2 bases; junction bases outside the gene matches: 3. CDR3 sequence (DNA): TGCGCCAGCAGCGACAGGGTCAACTATGGCTACACCTTC. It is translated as CASSDRVNYGYTF.

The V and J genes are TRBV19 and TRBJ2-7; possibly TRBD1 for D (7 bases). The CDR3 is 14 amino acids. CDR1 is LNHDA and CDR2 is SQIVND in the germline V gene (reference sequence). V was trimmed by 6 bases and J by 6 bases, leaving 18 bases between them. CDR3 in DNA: TGTGCCAGTAGAGATGACAGGGAGGTGAGCGAGCAGTACTTC. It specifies CASRDDREVSEQYF.

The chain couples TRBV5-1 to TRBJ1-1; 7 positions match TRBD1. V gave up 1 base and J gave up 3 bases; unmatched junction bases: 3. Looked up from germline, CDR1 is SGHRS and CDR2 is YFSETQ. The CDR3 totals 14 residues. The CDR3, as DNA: TGCGCCAGCAGCTTGCAACAGGGGTACACTGAAGCTTTCTTT. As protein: CASSLQQGYTEAFF.

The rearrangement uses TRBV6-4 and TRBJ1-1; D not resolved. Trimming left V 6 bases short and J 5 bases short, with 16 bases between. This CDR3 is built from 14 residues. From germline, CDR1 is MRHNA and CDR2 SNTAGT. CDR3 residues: CASRDGNRGTEAFF. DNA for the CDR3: TGTGCCAGCAGGGACGGAAACAGAGGGACTGAAGCTTTCTTT.

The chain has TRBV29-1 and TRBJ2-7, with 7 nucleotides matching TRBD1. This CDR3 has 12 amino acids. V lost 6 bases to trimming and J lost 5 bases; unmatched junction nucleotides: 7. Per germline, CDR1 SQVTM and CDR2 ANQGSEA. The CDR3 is CSVLSTGNEQYF. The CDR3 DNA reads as TGCAGCGTGCTGTCGACAGGGAACGAGCAGTACTTC.

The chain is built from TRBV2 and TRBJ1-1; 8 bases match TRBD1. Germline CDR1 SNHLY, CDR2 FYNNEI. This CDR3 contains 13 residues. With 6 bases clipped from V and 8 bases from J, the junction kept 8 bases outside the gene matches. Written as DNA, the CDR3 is TGTGCCAGCAGCCCCGGGACAGGTGGGGAAGCTTTCTTT. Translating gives CASSPGTGGEAFF.

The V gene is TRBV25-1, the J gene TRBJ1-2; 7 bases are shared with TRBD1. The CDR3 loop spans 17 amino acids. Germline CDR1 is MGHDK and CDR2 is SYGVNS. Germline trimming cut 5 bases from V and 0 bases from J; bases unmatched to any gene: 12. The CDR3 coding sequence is TGTGCCAGCAGTTTCCTTAATGGGGACAGTACTAACTATGGCTACACCTTC. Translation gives CASSFLNGDSTNYGYTF.

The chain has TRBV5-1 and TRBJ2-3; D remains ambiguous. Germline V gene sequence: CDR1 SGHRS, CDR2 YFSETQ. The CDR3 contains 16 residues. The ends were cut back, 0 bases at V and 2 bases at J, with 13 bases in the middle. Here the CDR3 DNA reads TGCGCCAGCAGCTTGGCCGTAATGGCAGACACAGATACGCAGTATTTT. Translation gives CASSLAVMADTDTQYF.

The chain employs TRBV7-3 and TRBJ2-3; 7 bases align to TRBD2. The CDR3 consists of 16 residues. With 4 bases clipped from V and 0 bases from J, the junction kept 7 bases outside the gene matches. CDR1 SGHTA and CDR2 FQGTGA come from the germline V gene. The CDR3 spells CASSSSGTTSTDTQYF. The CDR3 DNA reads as TGTGCCAGCAGCTCATCCGGGACTACGAGCACAGATACGCAGTATTTT.

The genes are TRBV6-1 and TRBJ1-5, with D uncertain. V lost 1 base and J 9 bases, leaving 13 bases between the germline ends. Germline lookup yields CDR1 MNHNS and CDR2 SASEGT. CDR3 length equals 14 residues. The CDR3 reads CASSEGEGPSPQHF. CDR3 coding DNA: TGTGCCAGCAGTGAAGGGGAGGGCCCGTCGCCCCAGCATTTT.

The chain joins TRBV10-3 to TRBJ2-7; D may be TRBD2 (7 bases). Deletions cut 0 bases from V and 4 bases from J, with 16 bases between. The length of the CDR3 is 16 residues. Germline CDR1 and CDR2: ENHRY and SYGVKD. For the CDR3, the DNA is TGTGCCATCAGTGAGTCGAGAGGGGGAGGGGGGTACGAGCAGTACTTC. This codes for CAISESRGGGGYEQYF.

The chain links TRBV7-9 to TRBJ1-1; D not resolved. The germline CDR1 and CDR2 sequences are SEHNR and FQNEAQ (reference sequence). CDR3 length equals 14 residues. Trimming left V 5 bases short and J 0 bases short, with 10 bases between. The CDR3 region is CASSPQNMNTEAFF. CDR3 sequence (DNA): TGTGCCAGCAGCCCGCAAAACATGAACACTGAAGCTTTCTTT.

The CDR3 protein is CASSQVYRPYNEQFF. CDR3 bases: TGCGCCAGCAGCCAAGTGTACAGGCCGTACAATGAGCAGTTCTTC. This chain links TRBV4-1 with TRBJ2-1, with TRBD1 as a possible D gene (5 bases). The CDR3 has 15 residues. CDR1 and CDR2 (germline): MGHRA, YSYEKL. Trimming removed 1 base from V and 4 bases from J, with 11 bases in between.

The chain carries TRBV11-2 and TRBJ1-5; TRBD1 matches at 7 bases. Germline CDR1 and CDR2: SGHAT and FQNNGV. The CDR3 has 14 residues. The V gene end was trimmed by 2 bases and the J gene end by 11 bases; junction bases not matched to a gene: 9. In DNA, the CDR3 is TGTGCCAGCAGCTTAAATCCAGGGGGACCGGCCCAGCATTTT. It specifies CASSLNPGGPAQHF.

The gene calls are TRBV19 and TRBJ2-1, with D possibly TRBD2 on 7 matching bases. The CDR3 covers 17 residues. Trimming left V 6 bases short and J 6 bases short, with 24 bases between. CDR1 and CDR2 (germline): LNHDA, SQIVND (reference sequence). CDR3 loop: CASSPQGRTSGGNEQFF. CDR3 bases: TGTGCCAGTAGCCCCCAGGGGCGGACTAGTGGCGGCAATGAGCAGTTCTTC. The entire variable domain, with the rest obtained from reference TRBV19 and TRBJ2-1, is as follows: DGGITQSPKYLFRKEGQNVTLSCEQNLNHDAMYWYRQDPGQGLRLIYYSQIVNDFQKGDIAEGYSVSREKKESFPLTVTSAQKNPTAFYLCASSPQGRTSGGNEQFFGPGTRLTVL.

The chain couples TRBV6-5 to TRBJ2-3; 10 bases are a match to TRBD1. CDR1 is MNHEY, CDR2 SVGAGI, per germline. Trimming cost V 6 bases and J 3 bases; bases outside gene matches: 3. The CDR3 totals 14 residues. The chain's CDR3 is CASRTGGITDTQYF. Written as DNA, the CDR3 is TGTGCCAGCAGGACAGGGGGCATTACAGATACGCAGTATTTT.

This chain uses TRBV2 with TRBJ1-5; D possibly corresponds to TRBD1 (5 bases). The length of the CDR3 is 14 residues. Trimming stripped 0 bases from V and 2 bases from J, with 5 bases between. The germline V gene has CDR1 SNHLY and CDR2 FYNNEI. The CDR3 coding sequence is TGTGCCAGCAGTGAAGCGACAGGCAATCAGCCCCAGCATTTT. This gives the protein CASSEATGNQPQHF.

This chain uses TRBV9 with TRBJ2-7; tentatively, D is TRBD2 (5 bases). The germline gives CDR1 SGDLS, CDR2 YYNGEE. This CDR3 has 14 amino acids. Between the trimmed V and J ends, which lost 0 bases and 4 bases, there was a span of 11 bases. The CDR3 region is CASSVAPGFYEQYF. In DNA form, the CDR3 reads TGTGCCAGCAGCGTAGCCCCGGGGTTTTACGAGCAGTACTTC.